This passage covers 10 T cell receptor beta chains from one sample sequenced in a study of blood T cell repertoires in COVID-19. Sequencing used immunoSEQ multiplex PCR; TCRdb keeps in-frame clones, though not all of them. The data show about 260,000 clones, 75% to 90% seen once. The sequencing sample was made of peripheral blood. The receptors were gathered from a woman in her thirties or forties with acute or convalescent COVID-19.

Only one count was recorded for this clone. The chain couples TRBV19 to TRBJ1-5, with 7 bases lining up with TRBD1. The germline CDR1 and CDR2 sequences are LNHDA and SQIVND (reference sequence). The trim removed 5 bases at V and 6 bases at J, leaving 7 bases unmatched. The CDR3 is made up of 14 amino acids. The DNA of the CDR3 is TGTGCCAGTAGTGCCCAGGGGGTAGGTCAGCCCCAGCATTTT. Its translation: CASSAQGVGQPQHF.

The chain is built from TRBV11-1 and TRBJ2-3; the D is unclear. CDR1 SGHAT and CDR2 FQDESV come from the germline V gene (reference sequence). This CDR3 comprises 14 residues. Deletions cut 5 bases from V and 2 bases from J, with 11 bases between. DNA of the CDR3: TGTGCCAGCAGCCCACTACTTTACACAGATACGCAGTATTTT. Encoded protein: CASSPLLYTDTQYF. Looking up the rest from reference TRBV11-1 and TRBJ2-3 gives the full variable domain: EAEVAQSPRYKITEKSQAVAFWCDPISGHATLYWYRQILGQGPELLVQFQDESVVDDSQLPKDRFSAERLKGVDSTLKIQPAELGDSAMYLCASSPLLYTDTQYFGPGTRLTVL.

The chain uses TRBV6-6 and TRBJ2-2; a weak D match, TRBD2 (5 bases). Per germline, CDR1 MNHNY and CDR2 SVGAGI (reference sequence). This CDR3 comprises 14 residues. Trimming took off 5 bases at V and 2 bases at J, with 9 bases between the two ends. The CDR3 spells CASSTRVNTGELFF. In DNA form, the CDR3 reads TGTGCCAGCAGTACTAGAGTAAACACCGGGGAGCTGTTTTTT.

The chain has TRBV30 and TRBJ2-5; D not resolved. There are 11 residues in the CDR3. Germline V CDR1 and CDR2: GTSNPN, SVGIG (reference sequence). Trimming stripped 2 bases from V and 5 bases from J, with 6 bases between. The CDR3 sequence: CAWSTQETQYF. The CDR3 DNA follows: TGTGCCTGGAGTACCCAGGAGACCCAGTACTTC.

The chain joins TRBV30 to TRBJ1-1; 10 nucleotides agree with TRBD1. The germline V gene encodes CDR1 GTSNPN and CDR2 SVGIG (reference sequence). With 0 bases clipped from V and 2 bases from J, the junction kept 9 bases outside the gene matches. The CDR3 is 17 residues long. CDR3 bases: TGTGCCTGGAGTGTACGGACAGGGGGTCGGTCAAACACTGAAGCTTTCTTT. Amino acid sequence: CAWSVRTGGRSNTEAFF.

The rearrangement uses TRBV19 and TRBJ1-3, with D unclear. This CDR3 spans 13 amino acids. V lost 8 bases, J lost 0 bases, and 8 bases lay in between. Looked up from germline, CDR1 is LNHDA and CDR2 is SQIVND (reference sequence). CDR3 amino acids: CASLAASGNTIYF. The CDR3 DNA sequence: TGTGCCAGTCTGGCGGCCTCTGGAAACACCATATATTTT. The full variable domain, in which reference TRBV19 and TRBJ1-3 provide the parts outside the CDR3, is DGGITQSPKYLFRKEGQNVTLSCEQNLNHDAMYWYRQDPGQGLRLIYYSQIVNDFQKGDIAEGYSVSREKKESFPLTVTSAQKNPTAFYLCASLAASGNTIYFGEGSWLTVV.

In its sample, this clone was seen once. This chain links TRBV27 with TRBJ1-1; D not certain. The CDR3 spans 19 residues. In germline, CDR1 is MNHEY, CDR2 SMNVEV (reference sequence). With 5 bases removed from V and 0 bases from J, the gap between germline ends came to 25 bases. This CDR3 is CASSLGPREGMSMNTEAFF. The CDR3 DNA is TGTGCCAGCAGTCTCGGACCGCGCGAGGGTATGAGTATGAACACTGAAGCTTTCTTT.

This clone was detected only once. The chain has TRBV18 and TRBJ1-1, with TRBD1 identical over 7 bases. The CDR3 consists of 14 residues. Germline V gene lookup returns CDR1 KGHSH and CDR2 LQKENI. J gave up 1 base and V 4 bases, and 3 bases lay outside the gene matches. The CDR3: CASSLGTANTEAFF. The CDR3, as DNA: TGTGCCAGCTCACTGGGGACAGCGAACACTGAAGCTTTCTTT.

The rearrangement links TRBV6-1 to TRBJ1-5; D unresolved. Trimming cost V 1 base and J 6 bases, with 10 bases left between them. The CDR3 sequence is 14 residues long. The germline V gene encodes CDR1 MNHNS and CDR2 SASEGT. The CDR3 region is CASSEGEGPQPQHF. CDR3 in DNA: TGTGCCAGCAGTGAAGGAGAGGGTCCTCAGCCCCAGCATTTT.

This sequence joins TRBV6-6 and TRBJ2-2; D is undetermined. The germline V and J ends were trimmed by 6 bases and 4 bases, with 15 bases remaining between them. CDR3 length: 15 amino acids. Germline-derived CDR1 and CDR2 are MNHNY and SVGAGI (reference sequence). The CDR3 region is CASSLTVVSTGELFF. CDR3 DNA sequence: TGTGCCAGCAGCCTCACAGTAGTAAGCACCGGGGAGCTGTTTTTT.